The present entry profiles one TCR beta chain with its context. This sample was included in a study of blood T cell repertoires in COVID-19. Background on the study: The United States, Italy and Spain were the sources of the acute and convalescent COVID-19 samples. PBMCs, B-cell-depleted T cells, or T cells provided the cDNA or gDNA that made up the material.

Original analysis: Reference gene primer amplification in the assay estimated nucleated cell counts. Using immunoSEQ multiplex PCR, the repertoire was profiled, and TCRdb retains in-frame clones only, with some absent. D and trimming were read from the DNA, whereas the V and J calls and clone size are those reported in that table. The table includes roughly 240,000 clones, 75% to 90% detected once. The clonotype comes from a woman aged 25 to 39 who had recovered from COVID-19. Material for sequencing was peripheral blood.

The CDR3 loop is CASSQGRAGGPAEQFF. The CDR3 DNA reads as TGTGCCAGCAGCCAAGGTCGAGCGGGGGGGCCAGCTGAGCAGTTCTTC. The chain uses TRBV3-1 (or the pseudogene TRBV3-2) and TRBJ2-1; 10 bases are shared with TRBD2. Germline V gene sequence: CDR1 LGHDT, CDR2 YNNKEL (reference sequence). J gave up 9 bases and V 1 base, and 9 bases lay outside the gene matches. The length of the CDR3 is 16 residues.